The 7 T cell receptor beta chains in this list originate from one sample, sequenced in a study of metastatic and nonmetastatic thyroid tumors (dated by TCRdb to 2020 to 2021). No treatment had been received by any patient before thyroid surgery. Library preparation used PCR. These reads were obtained on an Illumina HiSeq 4000. Clones were called with MiXCR by TCRdb after fastp trimmed the public reads at Q25, and only in-frame beta chains were retained. This sample holds roughly 10,000 clones; about 20% were observed only once. Approximately 16% of the sample is in the top ten clones. Material: adjacent normal tissue. These receptor sequences come from a female donor with papillary thyroid cancer or a benign thyroid nodule (not recorded which). Some clones in this sample may be carry-over from other donors' samples.

This clone is medium-sized in the sample. This rearrangement joins TRBV6-1 to TRBJ1-5, with D perhaps TRBD1 (5 bases). CDR3 length: 17 amino acids. Trimming removed 6 bases at V and 3 bases at J, with 21 bases between. Germline CDR1 reads MNHNS; CDR2 reads SASEGT. The CDR3 DNA reads TGTGCCAGCAGGAACCGGGACCGAGGGGATTACAATCAGCCCCAGCATTTT. Translating it yields CASRNRDRGDYNQPQHF.

For this clone: At one end the junction does not follow the germline gene, possibly because of a read error. The chain has TRBV5-1 and TRBJ2-3; the D is unclear. Per germline, CDR1 SGHRS and CDR2 YFSETQ. The CDR3 consists of 14 residues. CDR3 region: CTSSLHPLTDKQYF. CDR3 DNA: TGCACCAGCAGCCTCCACCCGCTTACAGATAAGCAGTATTTT.

By its share, this clone is medium-sized (0.01 to 0.1%). The chain is built from TRBV5-1 and TRBJ2-1; 12 nucleotides line up with TRBD2. The CDR3 loop spans 15 amino acids. V lost 2 bases to trimming and J lost 4 bases; unmatched junction nucleotides: 1. Looked up from germline, CDR1 is SGHRS and CDR2 is YFSETQ. CDR3: CASSFTSGGYNEQFF. CDR3 DNA: TGCGCCAGCAGCTTCACTAGCGGGGGGTACAATGAGCAGTTCTTC.

This clone came up many times. The chain carries TRBV9 and TRBJ2-1; D gene ambiguous. The CDR3 has 13 residues. Per germline, CDR1 SGDLS and CDR2 YYNGEE. Trimming shortened V by 2 bases and J by 4 bases, and 7 bases separated the two germline ends. The DNA for the CDR3 is TGTGCCAGCAGCGTTCCAAATTACAATGAGCAGTTCTTC. Protein product: CASSVPNYNEQFF. The variable domain in full, with the rest retrieved from reference TRBV9 and TRBJ2-1, is DSGVTQTPKHLITATGQRVTLRCSPRSGDLSVYWYQQSLDQGLQFLIQYYNGEERAKGNILERFSAQQFPDLHSELNLSSLELGDSALYFCASSVPNYNEQFFGPGTRLTVL.

This chain connects TRBV28 to TRBJ2-3, with 9 positions matching TRBD1. Losses at the gene ends were 10 bases for V and 6 bases for J; bases not matched to a gene: 14. Germline CDR1 MDHEN, CDR2 SYDVKM. The CDR3 runs to 15 residues. The DNA of the CDR3 is TGTGCCACTGTCGACAGGGGGAGCTACCAGGATACGCAGTATTTT. Amino acid sequence: CATVDRGSYQDTQYF.

This clone was seen a few times. The chain recombines TRBV5-1 with TRBJ1-1; D gene ambiguous. The CDR3 has 14 amino acids. V was trimmed by 4 bases and J by 7 bases, leaving 17 bases between them. Germline CDR1 is SGHRS and CDR2 is YFSETQ. The CDR3 sequence is CASSLGGPAGEAFF. CDR3 DNA: TGCGCCAGCAGCCTCGGAGGGCCCGCGGGTGAAGCTTTCTTT. Using reference TRBV5-1 and TRBJ1-1 for the parts outside the CDR3, the full variable domain is KAGVTQTPRYLIKTRGQQVTLSCSPISGHRSVSWYQQTPGQGLQFLFEYFSETQRNKGNFPGRFSGRQFSNSRSEMNVSTLELGDSALYLCASSLGGPAGEAFFGQGTRLTVV.

This clone is medium-sized by share. The rearrangement uses TRBV4-3 and TRBJ2-7, with D possibly being TRBD2 (5 bases). Germline assignment: CDR1 LGHNA and CDR2 YSLEER. Between the trimmed V and J ends, which lost 0 bases and 2 bases, there was a span of 8 bases. This CDR3 is 14 amino acids long. The CDR3 coding sequence is TGCGCCAGCAGCCAAGATAGCGCAACCTACGAGCAGTACTTC. It translates to CASSQDSATYEQYF.